A selection of T cell receptor beta chains follows, all from one sample in a study of blood T cell repertoires in COVID-19. Clones were sequenced by immunoSEQ multiplex PCR, and TCRdb holds only the in-frame ones, with some missing. Of roughly 97,000 clones detected, around 83% appear once; the ten largest clones hold 2.5% to 4%. Specimen: peripheral blood. Receptors were obtained from a woman of 80 years or more with active or convalescent COVID-19. Each CDR3 is given with its conserved first and last residue. A D gene is named only where the DNA matches it firmly. Clone sizes are given selectively: once, few, many, or a class where the clone is expanded.

V gene: TRBV15
clone size: .
D gene: .
CDR3 length: 12
J gene: TRBJ1-6
CDR3 DNA: TGTGCCACCAGCCTAGAAAATTCACCCCTCCACTTT
CDR3 protein: CATSLENSPLHF

V gene: TRBV2
clone size: .
D gene: TRBD1
CDR3 length: 17
J gene: TRBJ2-2
CDR3 DNA: TGTGCCAGCAGTACAAGGACAGGGGGCCAGAACACCGGGGAGCTGTTTTTT
CDR3 protein: CASSTRTGGQNTGELFF

V gene: TRBV2
clone size: .
D gene: .
CDR3 length: 13
J gene: TRBJ1-5
CDR3 DNA: TGTGCCAGCAGAAACAGTAACAATCAGCCCCAGCATTTT
CDR3 protein: CASRNSNNQPQHF

V gene: TRBV29-1
clone size: .
D gene: .
CDR3 length: 12
J gene: TRBJ2-2
CDR3 DNA: TGCAGCGTGTCCAGGGATTCCGGGGAGCTGTTTTTT
CDR3 protein: CSVSRDSGELFF

V gene: TRBV27
clone size: .
D gene: .
CDR3 length: 14
J gene: TRBJ1-2
CDR3 DNA: TGTGCCAGCAGCCCCACGGGGTTGAGAGGTGGCTACACCTTC
CDR3 protein: CASSPTGLRGGYTF

V gene: TRBV24-1
clone size: .
D gene: .
CDR3 length: 11
J gene: TRBJ1-1
CDR3 DNA: TGTGCCACCAGTGAAGGGGCCGGGGCTTTCTTT
CDR3 protein: CATSEGAGAFF

V gene: TRBV19
clone size: .
D gene: .
CDR3 length: 15
J gene: TRBJ2-2
CDR3 DNA: TGTGCCAGTAGTATAAGGGCCAGGGGGGCCGGGGAGCTGTTTTTT
CDR3 protein: CASSIRARGAGELFF

V gene: TRBV28
clone size: .
D gene: .
CDR3 length: 18
J gene: TRBJ1-5
CDR3 DNA: TGTGCCAGCACTGGGAGGGGAGCCGGCCTCAATAGCAATCAGCCCCAGCATTTT
CDR3 protein: CASTGRGAGLNSNQPQHF

V gene: TRBV27
clone size: once
D gene: TRBD2
CDR3 length: 17
J gene: TRBJ2-1
CDR3 DNA: TGTGCCAGCAGTCACCGGACTAGCGGGGGTGGCTACAATGAGCAGTTCTTC
CDR3 protein: CASSHRTSGGGYNEQFF

V gene: TRBV5-1
clone size: few
D gene: TRBD2
CDR3 length: 15
J gene: TRBJ2-7
CDR3 DNA: TGCGCCAGCAGCTTGAAGCGGGAAGGGTTATACGAGCAGTACTTC
CDR3 protein: CASSLKREGLYEQYF

V gene: TRBV7-4
clone size: .
D gene: TRBD1
CDR3 length: 14
J gene: TRBJ1-2
CDR3 DNA: TGTGCCAGCAGCTTAGCCTCCAGGGGGGACGGCTACACCTTC
CDR3 protein: CASSLASRGDGYTF

V gene: TRBV3-1/TRBV3-2
clone size: .
D gene: TRBD1
CDR3 length: 14
J gene: TRBJ1-1
CDR3 DNA: TGTGCCAGCAGCCAACCCGGGACAGACACTGAAGCTTTCTTT
CDR3 protein: CASSQPGTDTEAFF

V gene: TRBV3-1/TRBV3-2
clone size: .
D gene: .
CDR3 length: 12
J gene: TRBJ2-3
CDR3 DNA: TGTGCCAGCAGCCGGGAGCCAGATACGCAGTATTTT
CDR3 protein: CASSREPDTQYF

V gene: TRBV2
clone size: .
D gene: .
CDR3 length: 15
J gene: TRBJ2-1
CDR3 DNA: TGTGCCAGCACCGAGGGGGTCCTCTCCTACAATGAGCAGTTCTTC
CDR3 protein: CASTEGVLSYNEQFF

V gene: TRBV19
clone size: .
D gene: .
CDR3 length: 15
J gene: TRBJ1-4
CDR3 DNA: TGTGCCAGTAGTATAGACGGCCGGAGGTATGAAAAACTGTTTTTT
CDR3 protein: CASSIDGRRYEKLFF

V gene: TRBV5-8
clone size: .
D gene: .
CDR3 length: 14
J gene: TRBJ1-1
CDR3 DNA: TGTGCCAGCAGCTTGCGGAGGGGGAACACTGAAGCTTTCTTT
CDR3 protein: CASSLRRGNTEAFF

V gene: TRBV5-4
clone size: .
D gene: TRBD1
CDR3 length: 16
J gene: TRBJ2-2
CDR3 DNA: TGTGCCAGCAGCCTGGCTGACAGGGGTTGGGCCGGGGAGCTGTTTTTT
CDR3 protein: CASSLADRGWAGELFF

V gene: TRBV27
clone size: .
D gene: TRBD2
CDR3 length: 15
J gene: TRBJ2-5
CDR3 DNA: TGTGCCAGCAGTTTTGCTAGCGGGAGGGGAGAGACCCAGTACTTC
CDR3 protein: CASSFASGRGETQYF

V gene: TRBV24-1
clone size: once
D gene: .
CDR3 length: 13
J gene: TRBJ1-2
CDR3 DNA: TGTGCCACCAGTGATCCTCCCTCCTATGGCTACACCTTC
CDR3 protein: CATSDPPSYGYTF

V gene: TRBV19
clone size: .
D gene: .
CDR3 length: 13
J gene: TRBJ1-6
CDR3 DNA: TGTGCCAGTAGTTTGACAGATAATTCACCCCTCCACTTT
CDR3 protein: CASSLTDNSPLHF

V gene: TRBV5-6
clone size: once
D gene: .
CDR3 length: 15
J gene: TRBJ2-2
CDR3 DNA: TGTGCCAGCAGCTTGTCCGGGACAAGGTTCCGGGAGCTGTTTTTT
CDR3 protein: CASSLSGTRFRELFF

V gene: TRBV29-1
clone size: .
D gene: .
CDR3 length: 13
J gene: TRBJ2-1
CDR3 DNA: TGCAGCGTTGAAAGTACCAGGTACAATGAGCAGTTCTTC
CDR3 protein: CSVESTRYNEQFF

V gene: TRBV19
clone size: .
D gene: .
CDR3 length: 15
J gene: TRBJ2-2
CDR3 DNA: TGTGCCAGTATAAGTCGAGCGGAGGGGACCGGGGAGCTGTTTTTT
CDR3 protein: CASISRAEGTGELFF

V gene: TRBV7-2
clone size: .
D gene: .
CDR3 length: 16
J gene: TRBJ2-3
CDR3 DNA: TGTGCCAGCAGCTTAGCGGGGCGGGGTAGCTCAGATACGCAGTATTTT
CDR3 protein: CASSLAGRGSSDTQYF

V gene: TRBV6-1
clone size: once
D gene: TRBD1
CDR3 length: 16
J gene: TRBJ2-2
CDR3 DNA: TGTGCCAGCAGTGTCGACAGGGGGTGGTTGACCGGGGAGCTGTTTTTT
CDR3 protein: CASSVDRGWLTGELFF

V gene: TRBV3-1/TRBV3-2
clone size: .
D gene: .
CDR3 length: 13
J gene: TRBJ1-5
CDR3 DNA: TGTGCCAGCAGCCTATCCGGGGGTCAGCCCCAGCATTTT
CDR3 protein: CASSLSGGQPQHF

V gene: TRBV19
clone size: few
D gene: .
CDR3 length: 16
J gene: TRBJ2-1
CDR3 DNA: TGTGCCAGTAGTACGGGCCAGGGGGGCCGCTACAATGAGCAGTTCTTC
CDR3 protein: CASSTGQGGRYNEQFF

V gene: TRBV30
clone size: .
D gene: TRBD1
CDR3 length: 13
J gene: TRBJ1-5
CDR3 DNA: TGTGCCTGGAGACAGGGGGCGAATCAGCCCCAGCATTTT
CDR3 protein: CAWRQGANQPQHF

V gene: TRBV5-1
clone size: .
D gene: .
CDR3 length: 14
J gene: TRBJ1-1
CDR3 DNA: TGCGCCAGCAGCTGGGCGCCAGAGAATTACGAAGCTTTCTTT
CDR3 protein: CASSWAPENYEAFF

V gene: TRBV4-3
clone size: .
D gene: .
CDR3 length: 15
J gene: TRBJ2-3
CDR3 DNA: TGCGCCAGCAGCCAAGAAAGCAACTTCCCGAATACGCAGTATTTT
CDR3 protein: CASSQESNFPNTQYF

V gene: TRBV27
clone size: few
D gene: .
CDR3 length: 14
J gene: TRBJ1-1
CDR3 DNA: TGTGCCAGCAGTTCCGGACAAAGATTCACTGAAGCTTTCTTT
CDR3 protein: CASSSGQRFTEAFF

V gene: TRBV11-3
clone size: few
D gene: .
CDR3 length: 15
J gene: TRBJ1-3
CDR3 DNA: TGTGCCAGCAGCTTAATCTCGGGGGCTGGAAACACCATATATTTT
CDR3 protein: CASSLISGAGNTIYF

V gene: TRBV28
clone size: .
D gene: TRBD1
CDR3 length: 16
J gene: TRBJ1-5
CDR3 DNA: TGTGCCAGCAGTTTTAGGACAGGGGTTAGCAATCAGCCCCAGCATTTT
CDR3 protein: CASSFRTGVSNQPQHF

V gene: TRBV14
clone size: .
D gene: TRBD2
CDR3 length: 13
J gene: TRBJ2-1
CDR3 DNA: TGTGCCAGCAGCCCCCAGAGGGAGGGTGAGCAGTTCTTC
CDR3 protein: CASSPQREGEQFF

V gene: TRBV10-3
clone size: once
D gene: .
CDR3 length: 13
J gene: TRBJ1-6
CDR3 DNA: TGTGCCATCAGTCAGGGGTCGGAATCACCCCTCCACTTT
CDR3 protein: CAISQGSESPLHF

V gene: TRBV19
clone size: .
D gene: TRBD1
CDR3 length: 14
J gene: TRBJ2-3
CDR3 DNA: TGTGCCAGTAGCCTCTCCGGGACAGGGTTTTCTCAGTATTTT
CDR3 protein: CASSLSGTGFSQYF

V gene: TRBV5-1
clone size: .
D gene: TRBD2
CDR3 length: 14
J gene: TRBJ2-1
CDR3 DNA: TGCGCCAGCAGCTACGGGACTAGCGGCAATGAGCAGTTCTTC
CDR3 protein: CASSYGTSGNEQFF

V gene: TRBV28
clone size: few
D gene: .
CDR3 length: 13
J gene: TRBJ1-3
CDR3 DNA: TGTGCCAGCAGTCCAACGGTTGGAAACACCATATATTTT
CDR3 protein: CASSPTVGNTIYF